The present T cell receptor (beta chain) was sequenced within a study of blood T cell repertoires in COVID-19. In the study overall: PBMCs, B-cell-depleted T cells, or T cells provided the cDNA or gDNA that made up the material.

Clones were sequenced by immunoSEQ multiplex PCR, and TCRdb holds only the in-frame ones, with some missing. This sample carries roughly 340,000 clones, about 90% of them seen once, and the ten largest clones take roughly 3.3%. V was pared by 4 bases and J by 2 bases, with 7 bases between. CDR3 size: 13 residues. CDR1 and CDR2 (germline): SGHTA, FQGNSA. The chain recombines TRBV7-2 with TRBJ2-3; D remains ambiguous. Sequencing used peripheral blood. The origin of this receptor is a woman aged 18-30 years who had recovered from COVID-19. In nucleotides, the CDR3 is TGTGCCAGCAGCTCCTTATACACAGATACGCAGTATTTT. Translation: CASSSLYTDTQYF. Full variable domain (missing parts from reference TRBV7-2 and TRBJ2-3): GAGVSQSPSNKVTEKGKDVELRCDPISGHTALYWYRQSLGQGLEFLIYFQGNSAPDKSGLPSDRFSAERTGGSVSTLTIQRTQQEDSAVYLCASSSLYTDTQYFGPGTRLTVL.